Below, 6 T cell receptor beta chains from the same sample are listed, as sequenced in a study of neurological immune-mediated disorders. TCRdb re-called the 5' RACE reads through MiXCR, storing one row per CDR3 protein. The table records around 60,000 distinct CDR3 sequences, around 10% of them present only once. Time point meaning: longitudinal time-point 1 (baseline). Sequences were obtained from PBMCs. Every receptor here comes from a male donor with HTLV-1-associated myelopathy (HAM/TSP).

This clonotype was counted at least ten times. The chain carries TRBV20-1 and TRBJ2-7, with 7 nucleotides matching TRBD2. V was clipped by 3 bases and J by 3 bases; unmatched bases: 5. The CDR3 spans 13 residues. Germline assignment: CDR1 DFQATT and CDR2 SNEGSKA (reference sequence). The chain's CDR3 is CSARGGGDYEQYF. CDR3 nucleotide sequence: TGCAGTGCTAGGGGGGGGGGAGACTACGAGCAGTACTTC.

This clonotype was recorded many times. This chain connects TRBV3-1 to TRBJ1-3; maybe TRBD1 (5 bases). CDR1 and CDR2 (germline): LGHDT, YNNKEL (reference sequence). The CDR3 has 11 amino acids. V gave up 5 bases and J gave up 9 bases, with 8 bases separating them. The CDR3: CASSGGGTIYF. The CDR3 nucleotides are TGTGCCAGCAGCGGGGGAGGCACCATATATTTT. Using reference TRBV3-1 and TRBJ1-3 for the parts outside the CDR3, the full variable domain is DTAVSQTPKYLVTQMGNDKSIKCEQNLGHDTMYWYKQDSKKFLKIMFSYNNKELIINETVPNRFSPKSPDKAHLNLHINSLELGDSAVYFCASSGGGTIYFGEGSWLTVV.

This clonotype appeared many times. The rearrangement links TRBV6-5 to TRBJ2-3; possibly TRBD1 or TRBD2 for D (5 bases each). This CDR3 is 13 amino acids long. Trimming removed 8 bases at V and 2 bases at J, with 11 bases between. The germline V gene has CDR1 MNHEY and CDR2 SVGAGI. The CDR3 DNA is TGTGCCAGCGGCCGGGACCCCACAGATACGCAGTATTTT. Its translation is CASGRDPTDTQYF.

This clonotype was recorded many times. This sequence joins TRBV6-2 or TRBV6-3 and TRBJ2-5; tentatively, D is TRBD2 (6 bases). In germline, CDR1 is MNHEY, CDR2 SVGEGT. V lost 6 bases and J lost 4, with 21 bases in between. This CDR3 is 16 amino acids long. CDR3 region: CASRTSGGGMGETQYF. The CDR3 DNA follows: TGTGCCAGCAGAACCTCCGGCGGAGGGATGGGAGAGACCCAGTACTTC.

This clonotype was detected ten times or more. V usage is TRBV5-6 and J usage is TRBJ2-6; TRBD2 is a possible D gene (5 bases). From germline, CDR1 is SGHDT and CDR2 YYEEEE. This CDR3 has 15 residues. The V and J ends lost 1 base and 2 bases respectively, with 7 bases between them. Written as DNA, the CDR3 is TGTGCCAGCAGCTTGCGGGAACCTGGGGCCAACGTCCTGACTTTC. Its protein is CASSLREPGANVLTF.

This clonotype appeared a few times. This sequence joins TRBV10-2 and TRBJ2-2; a weak D match, TRBD1 (5 bases). This CDR3 is built from 14 residues. From germline, CDR1 is WSHSY and CDR2 SAAADI. V was trimmed by 2 bases and J by 5 bases, leaving 9 bases between them. The CDR3, as DNA: TGCGCCAGCAGTGAGAAGGGGTGGACCGGGGAGCTGTTTTTT. This encodes CASSEKGWTGELFF.